A single sample gave rise to the 30 T cell receptor beta chains below, sequenced in a study of cytomegalovirus exposure and HLA in healthy donors. The primer mix had 60 Vbeta and 13 Jbeta primers. Sequencing used immunoSEQ multiplex PCR; TCRdb keeps in-frame clones, though not all of them. The table has under 200,000 clones, roughly 74% seen once. Sequencing was done on a sample of PBMCs. The receptors come from a woman in her 30s in good health and CMV-seropositive.

V usage is TRBV29-1 and J usage is TRBJ2-1; 11 positions match TRBD2. The junction had 8 bases not matched to a gene; V was cut back by 6 bases and J by 7 bases. This CDR3 has 14 amino acids. Germline V CDR1 and CDR2: SQVTM, ANQGSEA. The CDR3 DNA is TGCAGCGTAACACTAGCGGGAGTGGTAAATGAGCAGTTCTTC. It specifies CSVTLAGVVNEQFF.

This chain uses TRBV5-1 with TRBJ2-3, with D unresolved. CDR3 size: 14 residues. The germline V gene encodes CDR1 SGHRS and CDR2 YFSETQ. Trimming removed 3 bases at V and 3 bases at J, with 11 bases between. The CDR3 sequence: CASSSPVSTDTQYF. DNA for the CDR3: TGCGCCAGCAGCTCCCCTGTGAGTACAGATACGCAGTATTTT.

In this sample, this clone turned up a few times. The DNA of the CDR3 is TGTGCCTCCGGGAGAGCGAACACCGGGGAGCTGTTTTTT. This encodes CASGRANTGELFF. The chain links TRBV30 to TRBJ2-2, with a possible D match to TRBD2 (6 bases). The CDR3 loop spans 13 amino acids. Trimming took off 7 bases at V and 0 bases at J, with 9 bases between the two ends. Germline V gene data show CDR1 as GTSNPN and CDR2 as SVGIG (reference sequence).

The genes are TRBV6-1 and TRBJ1-1; 11 bases fit TRBD1. This CDR3 region has 16 residues. Germline CDR1 reads MNHNS; CDR2 reads SASEGT. The trim removed 2 bases at V and 4 bases at J, leaving 6 bases unmatched. Here the CDR3 reads CASSENRGQGATEAFF. The CDR3 DNA is TGTGCCAGCAGTGAAAATCGAGGACAGGGGGCCACTGAAGCTTTCTTT.

The chain uses TRBV7-2 and TRBJ2-2, with 9 positions matching TRBD1. The CDR3 sequence is 15 residues long. The germline CDR1 and CDR2 sequences are SGHTA and FQGNSA. The trim removed 6 bases at V and 5 bases at J, leaving 7 bases unmatched. The CDR3 spells CASRSDRGWTGELFF. CDR3 nucleotide sequence: TGTGCCAGCAGAAGTGACAGGGGGTGGACCGGGGAGCTGTTTTTT.

The V and J genes are TRBV30 and TRBJ1-5; D is perhaps TRBD1 (5 bases). The CDR3 loop spans 14 amino acids. Germline V lookup: CDR1 GTSNPN, CDR2 SVGIG (reference sequence). The ends were cut back, 2 bases at V and 1 base at J, with 9 bases in the middle. CDR3 sequence reads: CAWSRQISNQPQHF. The CDR3 bases are TGTGCCTGGAGTCGACAGATAAGCAATCAGCCCCAGCATTTT.

V gene TRBV4-1 combines with J gene TRBJ2-1, with 9 bases lining up with TRBD2. The length of the CDR3 is 15 residues. Trimming cost V 0 bases and J 7 bases; bases outside gene matches: 4. CDR1 and CDR2 (germline): MGHRA, YSYEKL. As DNA, the CDR3 is TGCGCCAGCAGCCAAGATGGCGCGGGAGGGAATGAGCAGTTCTTC. This encodes CASSQDGAGGNEQFF.

The chain uses TRBV7-8 and TRBJ2-4; 7 bases fit TRBD1. The V segment lost 2 bases and the J segment 9 bases; nucleotides outside the gene matches: 16. The CDR3 is made up of 17 amino acids. Germline V gene data show CDR1 as SGHVS and CDR2 as FQNEAQ. The CDR3 DNA sequence: TGTGCCAGCAGCTTATCGCGTCGGCAGGGGGTTTTCGGCATTCAGTACTTC. It translates to CASSLSRRQGVFGIQYF.

This chain connects TRBV7-9 to TRBJ2-1, with 8 bases lining up with TRBD2. CDR1 SEHNR and CDR2 FQNEAQ come from the germline V gene (reference sequence). The length of the CDR3 is 16 residues. Trimming removed 5 bases from V and 4 bases from J; junction bases left unmatched: 10. The CDR3 loop is CASSLTASGYYNEQFF. CDR3 DNA sequence: TGTGCCAGCAGCCTTACCGCTAGCGGGTATTACAATGAGCAGTTCTTC.

The chain joins TRBV28 to TRBJ1-1, with a tentative D call TRBD1 (6 bases). The CDR3 is made up of 13 amino acids. Germline loops: CDR1 MDHEN, CDR2 SYDVKM. Trimming stripped 7 bases from V and 5 bases from J, with 14 bases between. CDR3 region: CASKGGDWTEAFF. CDR3 DNA sequence: TGTGCCAGCAAGGGGGGGGACTGGACTGAAGCTTTCTTT.

This clone was found a few times. The CDR3: CASSLREAGNTIYF. CDR3 DNA sequence: TGTGCCAGCAGCTTAAGAGAAGCTGGAAACACCATATATTTT. The rearrangement joins TRBV7-9 to TRBJ1-3; D gene unclear. V lost 2 bases and J lost 2, with 7 bases in between. CDR1 is SEHNR and CDR2 is FQNEAQ in the germline V gene (reference sequence). This CDR3 spans 14 amino acids.

The V gene is TRBV13, the J gene TRBJ1-3; 8 nucleotides align to TRBD1. V lost 5 bases, J lost 2 bases, and 8 bases stayed unmatched. The CDR3 has 16 amino acids. Germline lookup yields CDR1 PRHDT and CDR2 FYEKMQ (reference sequence). The CDR3 DNA is TGTGCCAGCAGCATGGCACCGGGACAGGCTGGAAACACCATATATTTT. Its protein is CASSMAPGQAGNTIYF.

The chain carries TRBV12-5 and TRBJ2-2; 10 bases line up with TRBD1. Germline CDR1 LGHNT, CDR2 FRNRAP. V was clipped by 5 bases and J by 4 bases; unmatched bases: 7. The CDR3 contains 16 residues. In nucleotides, the CDR3 is TGTGCTAGTGGTACCGACAGGGGGCTCCTCACCGGGGAGCTGTTTTTT. It encodes CASGTDRGLLTGELFF.

This clone occurred a few times. V is TRBV4-3 and J is TRBJ1-2, with 12 bases matching TRBD1. The junction had 9 bases not matched to a gene; V was cut back by 0 bases and J by 7 bases. Germline V gene lookup returns CDR1 LGHNA and CDR2 YSLEER. The CDR3 contains 17 residues. CDR3 sequence reads: CASSQELSGQGAFGYTF. In nucleotides, the CDR3 is TGCGCCAGCAGCCAAGAACTATCGGGACAGGGGGCTTTTGGCTACACCTTC.

V usage is TRBV4-1 and J usage is TRBJ2-7, with D tentatively TRBD1 (6 bases). The ends were cut back, 5 bases at V and 5 bases at J, with 22 bases in the middle. CDR1 MGHRA and CDR2 YSYEKL come from the germline V gene. The CDR3 is made up of 16 amino acids. The CDR3: CASSDPSRDRRHEQYF. The CDR3 DNA sequence: TGCGCCAGCAGCGACCCCTCTAGAGACAGGCGCCACGAGCAGTACTTC.

The V and J genes are TRBV5-4 and TRBJ1-1, with D maybe TRBD1 (5 bases). CDR3 length: 12 residues. Germline V gene sequence: CDR1 SGHNT, CDR2 YYREEE (reference sequence). V lost 1 base, J lost 10 bases, and 11 bases lay in between. The CDR3 spells CASSLLGQGAFF. CDR3 DNA sequence: TGTGCCAGCAGCTTGTTGGGCCAGGGAGCTTTCTTT.

J is TRBJ2-5 and V is TRBV5-4; TRBD1 matches 12 bases. The CDR3 is 16 residues long. J lost 3 bases, V lost 3 bases, and 6 bases had no gene match. Germline CDR1 reads SGHNT; CDR2 reads YYREEE (reference sequence). The CDR3 bases are TGTGCCAGCAGCTCTGGGACAGGGGGCGGAGAAGAGACCCAGTACTTC. The encoded protein is CASSSGTGGGEETQYF.

The chain recombines TRBV7-8 with TRBJ2-7, with D perhaps TRBD1 (5 bases). V was trimmed by 5 bases and J by 2 bases, leaving 10 bases between them. The CDR3 is 13 residues long. The germline V gene encodes CDR1 SGHVS and CDR2 FQNEAQ. The CDR3 region has the DNA TGTGCCAGCAGCATAACAGGAACCTACGAGCAGTACTTC. It specifies CASSITGTYEQYF.

The chain employs TRBV6-1 and TRBJ2-5; a possible D gene is TRBD1 (6 bases). V lost 5 bases and J lost 2, with 9 bases in between. Germline CDR1 MNHNS, CDR2 SASEGT. CDR3 size: 13 residues. CDR3 DNA: TGTGCCAGCAGTCAACAGGGACAAGAGACCCAGTACTTC. It yields the protein CASSQQGQETQYF.

Here the CDR3 reads CACATGGLPGNTIYF. The CDR3 bases are TGTGCCTGCGCGACAGGGGGCTTGCCTGGAAACACCATATATTTT. V and J are TRBV7-9 and TRBJ1-3; 10 bases are shared with TRBD1. The ends lost 11 bases at V and 2 bases at J; junction bases unmatched: 9. This CDR3 region has 15 residues. CDR1 is SEHNR and CDR2 is FQNEAQ in the germline V gene (reference sequence).

The chain recombines TRBV5-4 with TRBJ1-3; D possibly corresponds to TRBD1 (6 bases). Trimming left V 2 bases short and J 0 bases short, with 12 bases between. The CDR3 consists of 16 residues. Germline loops: CDR1 SGHNT, CDR2 YYREEE (reference sequence). The chain's CDR3 is CASSLTGTNSGNTIYF. Here the CDR3 DNA reads TGTGCCAGCAGCTTAACTGGGACAAACTCTGGAAACACCATATATTTT.

The chain employs TRBV19 and TRBJ1-2, with 12 bases lining up with TRBD1. The germline CDR1 and CDR2 sequences are LNHDA and SQIVND (reference sequence). The CDR3 extends over 16 amino acids. After removal of 5 bases from V and 2 bases from J, the junction contained 6 bases not matched to a gene. The CDR3 here is CASSAGQGAQNYGYTF. Written as DNA, the CDR3 is TGTGCCAGTAGTGCGGGACAGGGGGCGCAAAACTATGGCTACACCTTC.

This clone was seen a few times. CDR3 nucleotide sequence: TGTGCCAGCAGCTTGGGAGGGATAGGTAATCAGCCCCAGCATTTT. It is translated as CASSLGGIGNQPQHF. The genes are TRBV5-6 and TRBJ1-5, with D hard to call. Trimming removed 0 bases from V and 4 bases from J, with 11 bases in between. Looked up from germline, CDR1 is SGHDT and CDR2 is YYEEEE. The CDR3 runs to 15 residues.

The genes are TRBV2 and TRBJ1-2; 8 positions match TRBD1. With 5 bases clipped from V and 4 bases from J, the junction kept 9 bases outside the gene matches. The CDR3 extends over 15 amino acids. CDR1 is SNHLY and CDR2 is FYNNEI in the germline V gene. The CDR3 loop is CASSPDRGGSYGYTF. For the CDR3, the DNA is TGTGCCAGCAGTCCAGACAGGGGCGGGTCCTATGGCTACACCTTC.

The chain links TRBV30 to TRBJ1-5, with 7 bases fitting TRBD1. This CDR3 spans 14 amino acids. Trimming removed 4 bases from V and 6 bases from J; junction bases left unmatched: 9. Germline V gene data show CDR1 as GTSNPN and CDR2 as SVGIG (reference sequence). The CDR3 loop is CAWKSQGGGQPQHF. CDR3 sequence (DNA): TGTGCCTGGAAGTCCCAGGGGGGCGGTCAGCCCCAGCATTTT.

V is TRBV28 and J is TRBJ2-7; a weak D match, TRBD1 (6 bases). The CDR3 runs to 13 residues. V was pared by 5 bases and J by 6 bases, with 14 bases between. CDR1 and CDR2 (germline): MDHEN, SYDVKM. As DNA, the CDR3 is TGTGCCAGCAGTGCAGAACAGGGTAGCGAGCAGTACTTC. This encodes CASSAEQGSEQYF.

The chain has TRBV7-3 and TRBJ1-1, with no clear D. The V gene's germline CDR1 is SGHTA and CDR2 FQGTGA. The germline V and J ends were trimmed by 2 bases and 6 bases, with 10 bases remaining between them. This CDR3 spans 13 amino acids. This CDR3 reads CASSLQGGAEAFF. DNA of the CDR3: TGTGCCAGCAGCTTACAAGGCGGGGCTGAAGCTTTCTTT.

V usage is TRBV6-5 and J usage is TRBJ1-3; no reliable D call. Germline loops: CDR1 MNHEY, CDR2 SVGAGI. V was clipped by 5 bases and J by 3 bases, with 14 bases between them. This CDR3 has 15 amino acids. The CDR3 is CASSGLRAGGNTIYF. CDR3 DNA sequence: TGTGCCAGCAGTGGACTGCGGGCTGGTGGAAACACCATATATTTT.

This chain joins TRBV6-1 and TRBJ1-3; D is ambiguous. With 0 bases removed from V and 0 bases from J, the gap between germline ends came to 6 bases. CDR3 length equals 15 residues. Germline V gene lookup returns CDR1 MNHNS and CDR2 SASEGT. Here the CDR3 reads CASSEAAVSGNTIYF. The CDR3 region has the DNA TGTGCCAGCAGTGAAGCTGCAGTCTCTGGAAACACCATATATTTT.

This chain joins TRBV19 and TRBJ1-1; D is undetermined. Germline V CDR1 and CDR2: LNHDA, SQIVND (reference sequence). V lost 5 bases to trimming and J lost 10 bases, with 17 bases between them. The CDR3 is 13 amino acids. The DNA for the CDR3 is TGTGCCAGTAGTCCTACTGGGCGAACTAGAGCTTTCTTT. This translates into CASSPTGRTRAFF.